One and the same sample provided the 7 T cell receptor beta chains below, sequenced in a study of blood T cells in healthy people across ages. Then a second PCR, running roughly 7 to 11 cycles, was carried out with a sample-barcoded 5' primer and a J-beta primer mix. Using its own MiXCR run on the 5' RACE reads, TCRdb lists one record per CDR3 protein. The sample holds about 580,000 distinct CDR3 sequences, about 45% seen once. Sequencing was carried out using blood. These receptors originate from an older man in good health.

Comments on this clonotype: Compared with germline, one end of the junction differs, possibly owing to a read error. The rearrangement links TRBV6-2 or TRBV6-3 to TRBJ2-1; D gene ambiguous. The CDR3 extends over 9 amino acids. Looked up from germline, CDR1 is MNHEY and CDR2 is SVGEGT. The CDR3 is CASKREQFF. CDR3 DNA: TGTGCCAGCAAGCGCGAGCAGTTTTTC.

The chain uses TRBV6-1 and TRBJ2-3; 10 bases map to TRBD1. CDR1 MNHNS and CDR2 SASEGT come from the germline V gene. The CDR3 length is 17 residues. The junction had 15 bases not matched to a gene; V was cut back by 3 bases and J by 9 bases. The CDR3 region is CASSDHVPGQGTETQYF. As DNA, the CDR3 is TGTGCCAGCAGTGACCACGTCCCGGGACAGGGGACCGAGACGCAGTATTTT.

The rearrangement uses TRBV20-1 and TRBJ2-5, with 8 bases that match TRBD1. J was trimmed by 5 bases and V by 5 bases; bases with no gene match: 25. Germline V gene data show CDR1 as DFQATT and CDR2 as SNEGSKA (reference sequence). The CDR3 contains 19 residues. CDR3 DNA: TGCAGTGCTGACGGACCCTCGGCAGGGGGCATGTTCGAGTCGGAGACCCAGTACTTC. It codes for CSADGPSAGGMFESETQYF.

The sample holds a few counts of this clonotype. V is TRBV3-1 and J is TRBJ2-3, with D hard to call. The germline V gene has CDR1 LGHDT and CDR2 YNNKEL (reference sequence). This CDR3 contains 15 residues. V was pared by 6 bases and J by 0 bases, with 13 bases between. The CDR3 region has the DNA TGTGCCAGCAGTCGCGCGCTTGTGAGCACAGATACGCAGTATTTT. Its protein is CASSRALVSTDTQYF.

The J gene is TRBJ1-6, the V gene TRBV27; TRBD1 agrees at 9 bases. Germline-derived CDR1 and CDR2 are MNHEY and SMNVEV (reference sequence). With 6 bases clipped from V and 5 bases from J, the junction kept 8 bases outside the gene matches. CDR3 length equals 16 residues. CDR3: CASRRMGTGNNSPLHF. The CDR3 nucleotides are TGTGCCAGCAGACGTATGGGGACAGGGAATAATTCACCCCTCCACTTT.

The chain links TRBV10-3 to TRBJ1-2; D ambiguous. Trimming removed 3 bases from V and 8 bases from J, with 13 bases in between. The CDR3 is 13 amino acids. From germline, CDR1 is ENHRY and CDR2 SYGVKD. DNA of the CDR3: TGTGCCATCAGTGACACGGATTACGGGGGCTACACCTTC. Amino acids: CAISDTDYGGYTF.

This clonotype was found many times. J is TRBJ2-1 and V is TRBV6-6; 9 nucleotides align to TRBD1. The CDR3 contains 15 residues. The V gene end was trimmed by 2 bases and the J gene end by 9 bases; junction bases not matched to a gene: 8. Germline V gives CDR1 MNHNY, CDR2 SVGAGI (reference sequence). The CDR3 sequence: CASSYGNRGLGEQFF. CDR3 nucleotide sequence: TGTGCCAGCAGTTACGGGAACAGGGGGCTGGGTGAGCAGTTCTTC.